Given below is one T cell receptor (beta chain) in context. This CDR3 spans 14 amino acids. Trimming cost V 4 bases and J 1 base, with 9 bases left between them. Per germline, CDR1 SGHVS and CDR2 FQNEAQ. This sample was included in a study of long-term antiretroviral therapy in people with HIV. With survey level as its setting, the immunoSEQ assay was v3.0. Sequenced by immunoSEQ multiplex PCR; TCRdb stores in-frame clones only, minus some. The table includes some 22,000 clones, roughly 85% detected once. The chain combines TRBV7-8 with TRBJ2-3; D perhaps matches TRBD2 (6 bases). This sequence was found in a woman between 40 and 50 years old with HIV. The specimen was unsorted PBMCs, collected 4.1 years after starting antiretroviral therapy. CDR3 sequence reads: CASSYGGGTDTQYF. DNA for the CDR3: TGTGCCAGCAGCTATGGCGGGGGCACAGATACGCAGTATTTT.